This T cell receptor (beta chain) was found in a study of cytomegalovirus exposure and HLA in healthy donors. Sequencing was performed with immunoSEQ multiplex PCR; in TCRdb, only in-frame clones are kept and a portion is missing. Among more than 55,000 clones listed, roughly 90% were seen once. Whole-study findings and limits: Among TCR sequences, most were rare, though some public TCRs appeared in many donors. High sensitivity and specificity were reportedly achieved when the classifier diagnosed cytomegalovirus status. The tendency of first-cohort TCR clusters to co-occur in the roughly 130 validation repertoires was the finding of a later analysis. TCR beta chains numbering some 160 were designated cytomegalovirus-associated.

In the case of this clone: Its antigen is currently unknown.

Material: PBMCs. This sequence was found in a woman under 30 in good health and CMV-seronegative.

CDR3 sequence reads: CASSIRTGHQPQHF. The CDR3 bases are TGTGCCAGCAGCATTCGGACAGGGCATCAGCCCCAGCATTTT. This rearrangement joins TRBV5-8 to TRBJ1-5, with 8 bases identical to TRBD1. Germline loops: CDR1 SGHTS, CDR2 YDEGEE. This CDR3 has 14 amino acids. Losses at the gene ends were 4 bases for V and 5 bases for J; bases not matched to a gene: 5.